This T cell receptor (beta chain) came from a study of T cells in Graves' hyperthyroidism and ophthalmopathy. The trim removed 5 bases at V and 3 bases at J, leaving 8 bases unmatched. Germline lookup yields CDR1 MNHEY and CDR2 SVGEGT. The CDR3 runs 15 residues. RNA transcripts served as the template for amplifying TCR beta CDR3 regions. The study used the HTBI primer set for a first-round RT-PCR of the TCR CDR3. MiXCR, applied by TCRdb to the multiplex PCR reads, yields one record per CDR3 protein. Of roughly 330,000 distinct CDR3 sequences detected, 16% appear once; the ten largest clones hold around 35%. This clonotype was observed at least ten times. Patients aged 18 to 65 had newly diagnosed hyperthyroidism lasting under 2 months. Diagnostic decisions used clinical symptoms, serum thyroxine and TRAb, thyroid ultrasound and orbital computed tomography.

This TCR came from a man aged 30 to 39 with Graves' hyperthyroidism. The chain recombines TRBV6-2 or TRBV6-3 with TRBJ2-5; TRBD2 aligns across 8 bases. The sample taken for sequencing was blood. The CDR3 protein is CASSPWSGREETQYF. The CDR3 coding sequence is TGTGCCAGCAGTCCCTGGAGCGGGAGAGAAGAGACCCAGTACTTC.